This T cell receptor (beta chain) was found in a study of molecular identifiers for immune sequencing clone quantification. Overall study results and limits: More than 99% of effector molecules, versus under 1% of naive-cell molecules, belonged to clones above 20 RNA copies.

TCRdb reanalysed the PCR reads using MiXCR and keeps one entry per CDR3 protein. The profile shows under 600,000 distinct CDR3 sequences, about 20% of them singletons. The table lists this clonotype with a few counts. The antigen is unknown. This CDR3 region has 14 residues. J gave up 8 bases and V 5 bases, and 6 bases lay outside the gene matches. The germline V gene encodes CDR1 MGHDK and CDR2 SYGVNS. This chain uses TRBV25-1 with TRBJ1-4, with 9 bases identical to TRBD1. The source of this sequence is a human donor in good health. Some libraries in this study had Jurkat cell RNA spiked in. The sequencing sample was made of naive CD8+ T cells from blood, with Jurkat cell RNA spiked in. The subset was: FACS-sorted CD8+CD4-CCR7+CD45RA+ naive T cells. CDR3 sequence reads: CASSSGTGWEKLFF. The CDR3 nucleotides read TGTGCCAGCAGTTCCGGGACAGGGTGGGAAAAACTGTTTTTT.